This T cell receptor (beta chain) stems from a study of T cell responses to AZD1222 COVID-19 vaccine. Study findings and constraints: Donor demographics were predominantly white British with a female majority; clonal diversity may be underestimated.

Germline lookup yields CDR1 SEHNR and CDR2 FQNEAQ (reference sequence). The CDR3 sequence is 14 residues long. The J segment lost 6 bases and the V segment lost 5 bases, leaving 7 bases of the junction unmatched. Some clones are missing from TCRdb's copy, which holds only in-frame ones; the method was immunoSEQ multiplex PCR. The repertoire holds 95,000 to 150,000 clones, about nine tenths seen once, with roughly 7% in the top ten. Remarks on this clone: The antigen is not known.

The material was peripheral blood, obtained on day 0 of AZD1222 vaccination. This TCR derives from an adult in good health. This rearrangement joins TRBV7-9 to TRBJ2-3; 8 nucleotides line up with TRBD1. CDR3 DNA sequence: TGTGCCAGCAGCCTGGGGGACAGGCTGGATACGCAGTATTTT. As protein: CASSLGDRLDTQYF.